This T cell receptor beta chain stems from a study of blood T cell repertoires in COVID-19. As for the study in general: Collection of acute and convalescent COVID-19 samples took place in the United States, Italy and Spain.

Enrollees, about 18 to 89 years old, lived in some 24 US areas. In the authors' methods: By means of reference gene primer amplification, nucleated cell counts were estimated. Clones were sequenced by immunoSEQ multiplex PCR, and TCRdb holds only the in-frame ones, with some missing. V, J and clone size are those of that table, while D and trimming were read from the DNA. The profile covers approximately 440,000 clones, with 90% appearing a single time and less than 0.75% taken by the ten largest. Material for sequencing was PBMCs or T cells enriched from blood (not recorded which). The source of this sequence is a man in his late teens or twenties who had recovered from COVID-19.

CDR3 coding DNA: TGTGCCAGCAGCGACTACAGGGAGACTGAAGCTTTCTTT. Protein sequence: CASSDYRETEAFF. The J gene is TRBJ1-1, the V gene TRBV9; perhaps TRBD1 as D (6 bases). Trimming took 3 bases from V and 5 from J, leaving 11 bases between them. CDR1 and CDR2 (germline): SGDLS, YYNGEE. This CDR3 is built from 13 residues.